This T cell receptor beta chain was identified during a study of T cells in localized non-small cell lung cancer. The repertoire was sequenced with immunoSEQ multiplex PCR; TCRdb's copy has only in-frame clones and lacks some. Of 2,000 to 2,500 clones in the sample, about 31% were seen once. Sequenced material: normal lung tissue next to the tumor, taken before any cancer treatment. The sequence was collected from a male donor at least 60 years old with stage I squamous cell lung carcinoma.

In nucleotides, the CDR3 is TGTGCCAGTAGCCGGGTCCTCGGGACAAACTACGAGCAGTACTTC. It specifies CASSRVLGTNYEQYF. The chain links TRBV19 to TRBJ2-7; D possibly corresponds to TRBD1 (6 bases). The V end was cut by 6 bases, the J end by 3 bases, with 18 bases between. From germline, CDR1 is LNHDA and CDR2 SQIVND (reference sequence). CDR3 length: 15 amino acids. Supplemented by reference TRBV19 and TRBJ2-7, the full variable domain reads DGGITQSPKYLFRKEGQNVTLSCEQNLNHDAMYWYRQDPGQGLRLIYYSQIVNDFQKGDIAEGYSVSREKKESFPLTVTSAQKNPTAFYLCASSRVLGTNYEQYFGPGTRLTVT.